The rows below give T cell receptor beta chains drawn from one sample of a study of blood T cell repertoires in COVID-19. Assay: immunoSEQ multiplex PCR; the TCRdb copy retains only in-frame clones and omits some. In the table there are 310,000 or so clones, around nine tenths of which are singletons. Sequenced material: peripheral blood. All receptors come from a middle-aged man with active or convalescent COVID-19. Both conserved end residues are part of each CDR3. The D gene is left open where the match is weak. Expanded clones get a size class; other rows say once, few or many, or leave the size out.

V gene	D gene	clone size	J gene	CDR3 protein	CDR3 DNA
TRBV7-3	.	.	TRBJ1-1	CASSLAEGTEAFF	TGTGCCAGCAGCTTAGCGGAGGGAACTGAAGCTTTCTTT
TRBV19	.	.	TRBJ2-7	CASSIAFRQGMSYEQYF	TGTGCCAGTAGTATAGCGTTTCGGCAGGGGATGTCCTACGAGCAGTACTTC
TRBV5-6	.	.	TRBJ2-1	CASSLTLSGEQFF	TGTGCCAGCAGCTTGACTCTTTCGGGTGAGCAGTTCTTC
TRBV18	TRBD1	.	TRBJ2-3	CASSPDRGRTDTQYF	TGTGCCAGCTCGCCAGACAGGGGACGGACAGATACGCAGTATTTT
TRBV19	TRBD1	.	TRBJ1-2	CASSISGTGNNPYGYTF	TGTGCCAGTAGTATCTCCGGGACAGGCAACAATCCTTATGGCTACACCTTC
TRBV7-9	.	.	TRBJ2-5	CASSLDRGGETQYF	TGTGCCAGCAGCCTTGACAGGGGAGGGGAGACCCAGTACTTC
TRBV2	.	.	TRBJ2-5	CASSGMGGRETQYF	TGTGCCAGCAGTGGAATGGGGGGGCGGGAGACCCAGTACTTC
TRBV7-3	TRBD1	.	TRBJ2-4	CASSAGGNIQYF	TGTGCCAGCAGTGCAGGGGGAAACATTCAGTACTTC
TRBV28	.	.	TRBJ1-5	CASSPDRNQPQHF	TGTGCCAGCAGCCCTGACAGGAATCAGCCCCAGCATTTT
TRBV5-1	TRBD1	.	TRBJ2-5	CASSLDGTGFKTQYF	TGCGCCAGCAGCTTGGACGGGACAGGGTTCAAGACCCAGTACTTC
TRBV10-3	.	once	TRBJ2-7	CAISEFGTGFEQYF	TGTGCCATCAGTGAGTTTGGCACAGGGTTCGAGCAGTACTTC
TRBV2	TRBD1	.	TRBJ2-7	CASSEAGQGYEQYF	TGTGCCAGCAGTGAAGCGGGACAGGGGTACGAGCAGTACTTC
TRBV18	TRBD2	.	TRBJ2-4	CASSPPAGGENIQYF	TGTGCCAGCTCACCACCCGCGGGAGGGGAAAACATTCAGTACTTC
TRBV9	TRBD2	once	TRBJ2-3	CASSVTTSGGLGDTQYF	TGTGCCAGCAGCGTAACGACTAGCGGGGGATTGGGGGATACGCAGTATTTT
TRBV9	.	.	TRBJ1-3	CASSVGGGLLSGNTIYF	TGTGCCAGCAGCGTAGGGGGAGGTCTTCTCTCTGGAAACACCATATATTTT
TRBV10-3	TRBD1	.	TRBJ2-7	CAILDDRGNSYEQYF	TGTGCCATCCTGGACGACAGGGGGAATTCCTACGAGCAGTACTTC
TRBV27	.	.	TRBJ1-3	CASRSGGGNTIYF	TGTGCCAGCAGATCGGGGGGGGGAAACACCATATATTTT
TRBV4-3	TRBD1	.	TRBJ1-4	CASSHPRGQAVTATNEKLFF	TGCGCCAGCAGCCACCCCCGGGGACAGGCGGTAACTGCAACTAATGAAAAACTGTTTTTT
TRBV5-1	TRBD1	.	TRBJ1-2	CASSSTGQGGGYTF	TGCGCCAGCAGCAGTACGGGACAGGGTGGCGGCTACACCTTC
TRBV7-2	TRBD1	.	TRBJ1-2	CASSLIRQGPYTF	TGTGCCAGCAGCTTAATACGACAGGGGCCATACACCTTC
TRBV2	.	.	TRBJ1-5	CASSESLTESNQPQHF	TGTGCCAGCAGTGAAAGCCTGACAGAGTCCAATCAGCCCCAGCATTTT
TRBV7-2	TRBD1	.	TRBJ1-2	CASSVGQGSFYGYTF	TGTGCCAGCAGCGTCGGACAGGGATCATTCTATGGCTACACCTTC
TRBV18	TRBD2	.	TRBJ2-3	CASSPPGGRVTSDTQYF	TGTGCCAGCTCACCACCTGGCGGGAGGGTAACTTCGGATACGCAGTATTTT
TRBV19	.	once	TRBJ1-4	CASSMESAGRNEKLFF	TGTGCCAGTAGTATGGAGTCGGCGGGACGGAATGAAAAACTGTTTTTT
TRBV5-1	.	.	TRBJ2-1	CASSLGSGIYNEQFF	TGCGCCAGCAGCTTGGGTAGCGGTATCTACAATGAGCAGTTCTTC
TRBV27	TRBD2	.	TRBJ2-7	CASSGLAGGGGYEQYF	TGTGCCAGCAGTGGGCTAGCGGGAGGAGGGGGCTACGAGCAGTACTTC
TRBV24-1	TRBD2	.	TRBJ2-2	CATSDPGTSGRAGELFF	TGTGCCACCAGTGATCCCGGGACTAGCGGGAGGGCCGGGGAGCTGTTTTTT
TRBV7-8	TRBD1	.	TRBJ1-4	CASSLRVRDSNEKLFF	TGTGCCAGCAGCTTGAGGGTCCGGGACAGTAATGAAAAACTGTTTTTT
TRBV4-2	TRBD1	.	TRBJ2-7	CASSQEGQGPYEQYF	TGTGCCAGCAGCCAAGAGGGACAGGGTCCCTACGAGCAGTACTTC
TRBV18	TRBD2	once	TRBJ2-7	CASSSGAGEDEQYF	TGTGCCAGCTCCTCGGGAGCGGGAGAAGACGAGCAGTACTTC
TRBV19	.	.	TRBJ2-7	CASSIRYGTGTYEQYF	TGTGCCAGTAGTATTCGGTATGGGACTGGTACCTACGAGCAGTACTTC
TRBV7-9	.	.	TRBJ1-2	CASSLGQNSVYGYTF	TGTGCCAGCAGCTTAGGACAGAATTCGGTCTATGGCTACACCTTC
TRBV4-1	.	.	TRBJ1-3	CASSQDLSGSSGNTIYF	TGCGCCAGCAGCCAAGACCTGTCAGGCAGCTCTGGAAACACCATATATTTT
TRBV2	TRBD1	.	TRBJ1-6	CASSESSGGNSPLHF	TGTGCCAGCAGTGAAAGTTCAGGGGGTAATTCACCCCTCCACTTT
TRBV10-1	.	.	TRBJ2-7	CASSESAAAYEQYF	TGCGCCAGCAGTGAGTCTGCCGCGGCCTACGAGCAGTACTTC
TRBV6-5	TRBD1	.	TRBJ2-7	CASSIGTVYEQYF	TGTGCCAGCAGTATCGGGACAGTCTACGAGCAGTACTTC
TRBV14	.	.	TRBJ1-2	CASSFGPYGYTF	TGTGCCAGCAGCTTCGGTCCATATGGCTACACCTTC